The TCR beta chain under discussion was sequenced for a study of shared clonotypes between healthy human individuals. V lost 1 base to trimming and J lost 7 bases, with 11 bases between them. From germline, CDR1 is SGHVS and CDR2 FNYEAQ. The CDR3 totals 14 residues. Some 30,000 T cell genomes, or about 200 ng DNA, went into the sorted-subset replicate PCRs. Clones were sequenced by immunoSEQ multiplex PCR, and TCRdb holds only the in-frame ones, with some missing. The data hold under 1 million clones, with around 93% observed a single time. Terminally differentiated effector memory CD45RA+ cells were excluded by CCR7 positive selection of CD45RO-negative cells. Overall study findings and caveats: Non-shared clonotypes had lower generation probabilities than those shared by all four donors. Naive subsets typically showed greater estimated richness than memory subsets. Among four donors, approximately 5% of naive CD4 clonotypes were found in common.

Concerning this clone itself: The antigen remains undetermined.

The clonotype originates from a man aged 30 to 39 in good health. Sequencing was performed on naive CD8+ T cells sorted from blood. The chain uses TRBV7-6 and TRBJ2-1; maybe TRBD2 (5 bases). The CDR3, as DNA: TGTGCCAGCAGCTTAGATCGGGGTCGGAATGAGCAGTTCTTC. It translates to CASSLDRGRNEQFF.